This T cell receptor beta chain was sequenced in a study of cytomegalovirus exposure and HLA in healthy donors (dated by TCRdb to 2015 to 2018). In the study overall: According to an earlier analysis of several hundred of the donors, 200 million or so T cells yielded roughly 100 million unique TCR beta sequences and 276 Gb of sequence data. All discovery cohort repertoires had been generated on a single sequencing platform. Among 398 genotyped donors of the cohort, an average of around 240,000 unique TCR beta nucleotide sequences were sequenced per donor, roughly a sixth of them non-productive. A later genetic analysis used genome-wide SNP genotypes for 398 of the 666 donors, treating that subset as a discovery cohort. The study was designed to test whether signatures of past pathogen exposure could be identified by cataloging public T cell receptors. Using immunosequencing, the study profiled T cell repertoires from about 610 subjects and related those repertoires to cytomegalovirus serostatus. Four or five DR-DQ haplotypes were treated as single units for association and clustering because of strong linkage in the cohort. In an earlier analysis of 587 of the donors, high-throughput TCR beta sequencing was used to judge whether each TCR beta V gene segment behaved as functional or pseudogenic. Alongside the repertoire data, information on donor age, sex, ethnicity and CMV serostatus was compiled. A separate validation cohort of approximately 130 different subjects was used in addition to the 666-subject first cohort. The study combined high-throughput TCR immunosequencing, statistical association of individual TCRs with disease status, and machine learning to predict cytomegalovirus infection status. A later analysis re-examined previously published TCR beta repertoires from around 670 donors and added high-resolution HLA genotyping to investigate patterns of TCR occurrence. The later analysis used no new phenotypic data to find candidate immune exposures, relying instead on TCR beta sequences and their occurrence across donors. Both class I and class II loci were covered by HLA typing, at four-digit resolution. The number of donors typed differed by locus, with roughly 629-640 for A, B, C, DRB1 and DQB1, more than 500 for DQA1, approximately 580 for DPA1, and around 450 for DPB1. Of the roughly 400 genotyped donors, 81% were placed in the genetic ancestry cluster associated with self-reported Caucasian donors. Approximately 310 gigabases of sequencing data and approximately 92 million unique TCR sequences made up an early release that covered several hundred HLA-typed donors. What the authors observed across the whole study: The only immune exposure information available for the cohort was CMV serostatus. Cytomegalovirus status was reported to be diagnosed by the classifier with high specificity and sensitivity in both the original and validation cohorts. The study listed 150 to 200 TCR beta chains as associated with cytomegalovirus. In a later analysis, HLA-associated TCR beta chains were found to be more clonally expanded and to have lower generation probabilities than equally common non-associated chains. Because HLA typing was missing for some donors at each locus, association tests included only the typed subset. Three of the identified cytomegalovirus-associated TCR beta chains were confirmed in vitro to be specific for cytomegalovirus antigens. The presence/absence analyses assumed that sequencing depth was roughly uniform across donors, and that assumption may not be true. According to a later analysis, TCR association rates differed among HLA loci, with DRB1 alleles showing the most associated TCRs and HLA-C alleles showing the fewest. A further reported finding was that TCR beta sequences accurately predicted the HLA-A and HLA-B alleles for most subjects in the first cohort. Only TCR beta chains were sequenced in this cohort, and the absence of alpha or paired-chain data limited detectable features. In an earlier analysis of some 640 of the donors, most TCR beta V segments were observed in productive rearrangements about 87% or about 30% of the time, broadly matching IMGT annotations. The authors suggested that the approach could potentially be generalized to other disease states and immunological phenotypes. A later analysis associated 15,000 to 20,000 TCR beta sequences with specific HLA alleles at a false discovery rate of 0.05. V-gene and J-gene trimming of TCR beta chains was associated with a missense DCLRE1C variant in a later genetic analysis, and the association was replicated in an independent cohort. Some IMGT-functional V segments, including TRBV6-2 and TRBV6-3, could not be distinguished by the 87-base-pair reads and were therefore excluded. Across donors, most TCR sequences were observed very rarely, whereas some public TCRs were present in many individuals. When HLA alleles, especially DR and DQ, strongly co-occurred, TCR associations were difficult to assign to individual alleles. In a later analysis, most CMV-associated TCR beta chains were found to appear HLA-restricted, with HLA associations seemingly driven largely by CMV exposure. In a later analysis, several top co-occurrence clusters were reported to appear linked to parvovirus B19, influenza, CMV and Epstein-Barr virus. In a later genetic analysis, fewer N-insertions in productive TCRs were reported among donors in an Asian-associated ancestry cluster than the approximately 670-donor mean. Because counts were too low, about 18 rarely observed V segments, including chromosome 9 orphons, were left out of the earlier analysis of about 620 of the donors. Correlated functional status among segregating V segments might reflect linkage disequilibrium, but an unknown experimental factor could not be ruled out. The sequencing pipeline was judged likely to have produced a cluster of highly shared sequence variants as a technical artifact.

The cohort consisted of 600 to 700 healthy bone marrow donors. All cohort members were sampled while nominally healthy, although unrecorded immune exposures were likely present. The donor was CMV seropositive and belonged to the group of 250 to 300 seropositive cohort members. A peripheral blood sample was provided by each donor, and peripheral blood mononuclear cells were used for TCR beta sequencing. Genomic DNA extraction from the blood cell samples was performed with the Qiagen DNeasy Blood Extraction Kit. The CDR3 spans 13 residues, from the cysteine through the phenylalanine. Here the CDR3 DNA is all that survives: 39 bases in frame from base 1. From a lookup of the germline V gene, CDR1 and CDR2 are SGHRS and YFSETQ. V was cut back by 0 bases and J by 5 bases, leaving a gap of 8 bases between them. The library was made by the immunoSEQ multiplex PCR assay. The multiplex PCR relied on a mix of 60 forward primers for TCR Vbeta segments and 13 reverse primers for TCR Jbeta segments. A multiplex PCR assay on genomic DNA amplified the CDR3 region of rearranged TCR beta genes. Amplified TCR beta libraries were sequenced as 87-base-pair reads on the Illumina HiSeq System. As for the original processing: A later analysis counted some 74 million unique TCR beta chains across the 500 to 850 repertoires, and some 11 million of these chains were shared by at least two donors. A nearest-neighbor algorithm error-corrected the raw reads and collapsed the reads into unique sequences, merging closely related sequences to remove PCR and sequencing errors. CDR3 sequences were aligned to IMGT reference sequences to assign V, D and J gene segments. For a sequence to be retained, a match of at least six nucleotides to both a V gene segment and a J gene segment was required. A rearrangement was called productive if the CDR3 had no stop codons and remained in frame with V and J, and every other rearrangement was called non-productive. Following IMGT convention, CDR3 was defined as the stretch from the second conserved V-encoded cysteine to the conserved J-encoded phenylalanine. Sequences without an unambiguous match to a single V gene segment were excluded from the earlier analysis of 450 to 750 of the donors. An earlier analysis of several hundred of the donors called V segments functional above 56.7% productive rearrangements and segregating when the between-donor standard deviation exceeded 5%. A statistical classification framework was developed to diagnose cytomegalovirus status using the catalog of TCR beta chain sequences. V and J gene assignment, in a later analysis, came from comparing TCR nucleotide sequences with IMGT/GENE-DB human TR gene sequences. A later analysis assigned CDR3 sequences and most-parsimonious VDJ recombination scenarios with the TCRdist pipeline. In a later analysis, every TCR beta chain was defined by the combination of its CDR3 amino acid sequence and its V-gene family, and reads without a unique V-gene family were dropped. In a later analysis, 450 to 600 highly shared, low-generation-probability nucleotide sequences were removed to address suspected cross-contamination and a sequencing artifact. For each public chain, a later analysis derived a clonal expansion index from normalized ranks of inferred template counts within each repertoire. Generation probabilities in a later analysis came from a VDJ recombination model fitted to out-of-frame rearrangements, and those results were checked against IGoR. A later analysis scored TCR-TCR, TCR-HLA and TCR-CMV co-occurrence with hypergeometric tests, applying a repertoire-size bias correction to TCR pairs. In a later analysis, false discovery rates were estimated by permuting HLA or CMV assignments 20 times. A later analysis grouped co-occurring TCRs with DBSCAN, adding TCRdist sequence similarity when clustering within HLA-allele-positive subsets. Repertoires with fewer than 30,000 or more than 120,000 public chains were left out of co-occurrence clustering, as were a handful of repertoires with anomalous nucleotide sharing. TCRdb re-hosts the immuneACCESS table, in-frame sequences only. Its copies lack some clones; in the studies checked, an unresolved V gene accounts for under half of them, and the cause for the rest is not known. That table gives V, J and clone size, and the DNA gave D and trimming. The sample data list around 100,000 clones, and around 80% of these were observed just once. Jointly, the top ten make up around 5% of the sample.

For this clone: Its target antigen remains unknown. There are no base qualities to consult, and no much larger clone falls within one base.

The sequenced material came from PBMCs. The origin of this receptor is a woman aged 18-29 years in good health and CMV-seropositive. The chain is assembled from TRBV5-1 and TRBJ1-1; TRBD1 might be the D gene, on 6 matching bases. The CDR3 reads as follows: CASSLDRDTEAFF. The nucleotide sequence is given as TGCGCCAGCAGCTTGGACAGGGATACTGAAGCTTTCTTT.